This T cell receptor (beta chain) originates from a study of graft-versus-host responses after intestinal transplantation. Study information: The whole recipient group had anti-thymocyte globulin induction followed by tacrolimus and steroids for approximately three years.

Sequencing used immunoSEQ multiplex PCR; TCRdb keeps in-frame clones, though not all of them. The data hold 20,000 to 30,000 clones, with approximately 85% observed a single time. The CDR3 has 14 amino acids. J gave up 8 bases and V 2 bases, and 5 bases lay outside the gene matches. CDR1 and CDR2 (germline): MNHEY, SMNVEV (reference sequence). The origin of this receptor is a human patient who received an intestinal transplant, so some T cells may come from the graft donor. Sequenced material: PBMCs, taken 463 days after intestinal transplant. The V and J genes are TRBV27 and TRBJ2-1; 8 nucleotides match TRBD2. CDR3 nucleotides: TGTGCCAGCAGTTTACCGGGAGGGTTCCATGAGCAGTTCTTC. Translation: CASSLPGGFHEQFF.